This T cell receptor (beta chain) is from a study of T cells in Graves' hyperthyroidism and ophthalmopathy. Findings and caveats of the study: Most thyroid clonotypes that were expanded above 0.001 also turned up in blood.

Germline loops: CDR1 SGHVS, CDR2 FNYEAQ. The CDR3 runs 13 residues. The V and J ends lost 5 bases and 5 bases respectively, with 11 bases between them. To note about this clonotype: Its antigen is currently unknown.

The study included ophthalmopathy patients with Clinical Activity Score at least 3, NOSPECS grade at least 4 and duration under 3 months. Each diagnosis was grounded in clinical symptoms, serum thyroxine and TRAb, thyroid ultrasound, and orbital computed tomography. RNA transcripts provided the source from which TCR beta CDR3 regions were amplified. HTBI primers drove first-round RT-PCR of the TCR CDR3. MiXCR was run by TCRdb on the multiplex PCR reads, yielding one entry per CDR3 protein. The sample records about 270,000 distinct CDR3 sequences, about 20% being singletons. The V and J genes are TRBV7-6 and TRBJ2-3; D remains ambiguous. The sequence was obtained from a young man with Graves' ophthalmopathy. The sample comprised blood. The CDR3 nucleotides read TGTGCCAGCAGCCCCACCAATGGAGATACGCAGTATTTT. Its translation: CASSPTNGDTQYF.